This T cell receptor beta chain derives from a study of OX40 agonist ivuxolimab in advanced cancers. Study in general: Dosing consisted of intravenous ivuxolimab at 0.01 to 10 mg/kg every 2 weeks.

The CDR3 has 15 amino acids. Germline CDR1 reads MRHNA; CDR2 reads SNTAGT. The V end was cut by 6 bases, the J end by 3 bases, with 14 bases between. Produced via immunoSEQ multiplex PCR; TCRdb's table is partial and in-frame only. This sample yields some 7,000 clones, of which approximately 79% are seen a single time; about 70% belongs to the top ten. Note on this clone: Its target is not known.

Whole-study results and caveats: It was not determined which antigens were specifically recognized by the peripheral T cells that had undergone clonal expansion.

The source was CD4+ or CD8+ T cells sorted from blood, collected in a trial of the OX40 agonist ivuxolimab. This clonotype was obtained from an adult with an advanced solid tumor such as melanoma, head and neck, liver or kidney cancer. This sequence joins TRBV6-4 and TRBJ1-4; D gene unclear. DNA of the CDR3: TGTGCCAGCAGCACATCCCCGGCGGCTAATGAAAAACTGTTTTTT. This codes for CASSTSPAANEKLFF.